This T cell receptor beta chain was profiled in a study of blood T cell repertoires in COVID-19. Background on the study: The analysed material was cDNA or gDNA that came from T cells, B-cell-depleted T cells, or PBMCs.

V was pared by 2 bases and J by 0 bases, with 3 bases of the junction left unmatched. The V gene's germline CDR1 is MNHNY and CDR2 SVGAGI (reference sequence). This CDR3 has 15 residues. Clones were sequenced by immunoSEQ multiplex PCR, and TCRdb holds only the in-frame ones, with some missing. The sample has 250,000 to 300,000 clones, 85% to 90% seen once; the top ten hold about 11%. Sequencing was carried out using peripheral blood. The gene calls are TRBV6-6 and TRBJ2-7; 8 bases agree with TRBD2. This receptor was obtained from a woman in her twenties or thirties with COVID-19, enrolled during active disease. CDR3 coding DNA: TGTGCCAGCAGTTACCTGAGCGGGAGCTCCTACGAGCAGTACTTC. It codes for CASSYLSGSSYEQYF.